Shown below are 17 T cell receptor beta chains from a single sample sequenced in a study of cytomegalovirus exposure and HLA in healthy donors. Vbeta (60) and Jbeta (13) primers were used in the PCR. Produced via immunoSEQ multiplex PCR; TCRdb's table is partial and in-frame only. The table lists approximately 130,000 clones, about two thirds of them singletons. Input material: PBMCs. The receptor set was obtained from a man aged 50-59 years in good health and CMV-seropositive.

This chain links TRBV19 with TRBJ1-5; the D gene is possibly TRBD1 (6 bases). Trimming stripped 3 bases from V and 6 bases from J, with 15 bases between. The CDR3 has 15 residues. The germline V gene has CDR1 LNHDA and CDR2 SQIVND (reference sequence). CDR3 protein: CASSMVRAGAQPQHF. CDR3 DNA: TGTGCCAGTAGTATGGTTAGGGCAGGGGCTCAGCCCCAGCATTTT.

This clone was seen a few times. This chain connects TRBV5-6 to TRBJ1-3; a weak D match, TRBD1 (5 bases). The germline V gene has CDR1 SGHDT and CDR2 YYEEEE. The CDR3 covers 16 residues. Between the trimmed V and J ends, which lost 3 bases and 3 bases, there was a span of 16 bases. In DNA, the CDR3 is TGTGCCAGCAGCTACCCTGGGGGGTCTAATGGAAACACCATATATTTT. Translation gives CASSYPGGSNGNTIYF.

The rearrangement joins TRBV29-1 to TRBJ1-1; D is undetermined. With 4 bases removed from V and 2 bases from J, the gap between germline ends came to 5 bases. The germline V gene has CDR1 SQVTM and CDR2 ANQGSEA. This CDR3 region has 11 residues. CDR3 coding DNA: TGCAGCGTTGGGAGTAACACTGAAGCTTTCTTT. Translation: CSVGSNTEAFF.

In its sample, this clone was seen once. This chain's CDR3 is CASSMRQGAPNTEAFF. CDR3 coding DNA: TGTGCCAGTAGTATGAGACAGGGGGCGCCGAACACTGAAGCTTTCTTT. This chain uses TRBV19 with TRBJ1-1, with 10 bases matching TRBD1. The CDR3 is 16 residues long. The junction had 5 bases not matched to a gene; V was cut back by 3 bases and J by 1 base. CDR1 and CDR2 (germline): LNHDA, SQIVND (reference sequence).

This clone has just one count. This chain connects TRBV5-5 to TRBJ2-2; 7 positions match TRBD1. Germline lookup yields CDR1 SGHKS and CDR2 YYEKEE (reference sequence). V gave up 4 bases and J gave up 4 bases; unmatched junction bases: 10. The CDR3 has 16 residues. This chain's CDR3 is CASSLTGPGVTGELFF. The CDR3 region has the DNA TGTGCCAGCAGCCTGACAGGGCCGGGTGTCACCGGGGAGCTGTTTTTT.

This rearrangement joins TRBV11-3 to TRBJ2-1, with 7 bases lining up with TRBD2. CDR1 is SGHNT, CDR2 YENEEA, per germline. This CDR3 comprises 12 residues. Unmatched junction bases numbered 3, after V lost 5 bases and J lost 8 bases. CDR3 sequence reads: CASSLAEDEQFF. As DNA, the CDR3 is TGTGCCAGCAGCCTAGCGGAGGATGAGCAGTTCTTC. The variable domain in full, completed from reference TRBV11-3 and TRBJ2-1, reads EAGVVQSPRYKIIEKKQPVAFWCNPISGHNTLYWYLQNLGQGPELLIRYENEEAVDDSQLPKDRFSAERLKGVDSTLKIQPAELGDSAVYLCASSLAEDEQFFGPGTRLTVL.

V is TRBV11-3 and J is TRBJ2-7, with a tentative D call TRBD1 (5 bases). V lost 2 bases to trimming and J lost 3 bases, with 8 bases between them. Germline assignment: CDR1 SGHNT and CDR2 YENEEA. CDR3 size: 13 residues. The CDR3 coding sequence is TGTGCCAGCAGCTTATACAGGAGCTACGAGCAGTACTTC. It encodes CASSLYRSYEQYF.

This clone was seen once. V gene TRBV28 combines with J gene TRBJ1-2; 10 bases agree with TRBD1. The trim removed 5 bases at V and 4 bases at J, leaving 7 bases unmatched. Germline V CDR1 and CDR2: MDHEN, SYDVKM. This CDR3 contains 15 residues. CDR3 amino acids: CASSGRTGGAYGYTF. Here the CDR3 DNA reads TGTGCCAGCAGTGGACGGACAGGGGGGGCCTATGGCTACACCTTC.

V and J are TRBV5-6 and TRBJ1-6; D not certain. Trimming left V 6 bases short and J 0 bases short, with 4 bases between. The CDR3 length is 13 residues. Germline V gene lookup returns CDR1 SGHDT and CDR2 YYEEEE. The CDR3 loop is CASTDSYNSPLHF. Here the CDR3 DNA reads TGTGCCAGCACAGACTCCTATAATTCACCCCTCCACTTT.

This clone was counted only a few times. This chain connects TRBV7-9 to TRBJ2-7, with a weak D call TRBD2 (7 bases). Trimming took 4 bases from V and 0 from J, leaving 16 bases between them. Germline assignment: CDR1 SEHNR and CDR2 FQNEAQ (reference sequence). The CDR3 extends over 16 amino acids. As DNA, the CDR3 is TGTGCCAGCAGCTCCTCGGGCGGGGGCCGCTCCTACGAGCAGTACTTC. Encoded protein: CASSSSGGGRSYEQYF.

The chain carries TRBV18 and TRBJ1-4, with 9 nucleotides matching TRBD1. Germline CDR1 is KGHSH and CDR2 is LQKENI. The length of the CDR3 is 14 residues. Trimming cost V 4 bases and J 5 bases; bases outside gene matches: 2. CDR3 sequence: CASSLGQGNEKLFF. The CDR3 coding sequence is TGTGCCAGCTCACTGGGACAGGGAAATGAAAAACTGTTTTTT.

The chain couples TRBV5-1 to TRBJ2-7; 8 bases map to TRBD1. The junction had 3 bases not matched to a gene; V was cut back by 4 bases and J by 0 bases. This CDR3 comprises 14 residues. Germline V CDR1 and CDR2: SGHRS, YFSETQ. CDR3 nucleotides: TGCGCCAGCAGCGTTACAGGGGGCTCCTACGAGCAGTACTTC. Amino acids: CASSVTGGSYEQYF.

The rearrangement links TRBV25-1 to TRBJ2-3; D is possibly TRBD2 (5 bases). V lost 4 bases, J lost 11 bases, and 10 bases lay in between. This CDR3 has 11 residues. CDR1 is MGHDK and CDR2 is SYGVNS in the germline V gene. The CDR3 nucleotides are TGTGCCAGCAGTGCAATAGGGAGGCAGTATTTT. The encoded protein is CASSAIGRQYF.

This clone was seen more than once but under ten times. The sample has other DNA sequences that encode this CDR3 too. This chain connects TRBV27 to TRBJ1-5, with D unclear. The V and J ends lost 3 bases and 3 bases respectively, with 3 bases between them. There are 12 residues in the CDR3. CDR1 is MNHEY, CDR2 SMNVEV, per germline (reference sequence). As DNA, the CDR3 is TGTGCCAGCAGTTTTCACAATCAGCCCCAGCATTTT. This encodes CASSFHNQPQHF.

The chain's CDR3 is CASSLPPLRKDTEAFF. CDR3 nucleotide sequence: TGCGCCAGCAGCTTACCCCCTTTGCGGAAGGACACTGAAGCTTTCTTT. The chain links TRBV4-1 to TRBJ1-1; D is unresolved. V was cut by 5 bases and J by 3 bases, with 19 bases left in between. CDR3 length: 16 amino acids. Germline V gene lookup returns CDR1 MGHRA and CDR2 YSYEKL.

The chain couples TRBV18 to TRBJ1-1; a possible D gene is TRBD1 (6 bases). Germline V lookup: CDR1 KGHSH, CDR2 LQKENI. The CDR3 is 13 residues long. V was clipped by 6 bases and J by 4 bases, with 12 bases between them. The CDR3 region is CASSAGEGTEAFF. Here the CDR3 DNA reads TGTGCCAGCTCGGCAGGGGAAGGCACTGAAGCTTTCTTT.

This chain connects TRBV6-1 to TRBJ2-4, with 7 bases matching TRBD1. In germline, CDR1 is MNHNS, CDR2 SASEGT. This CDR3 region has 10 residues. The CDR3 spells CATGENIQYF. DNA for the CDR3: TGTGCAACAGGGGAAAACATTCAGTACTTC.